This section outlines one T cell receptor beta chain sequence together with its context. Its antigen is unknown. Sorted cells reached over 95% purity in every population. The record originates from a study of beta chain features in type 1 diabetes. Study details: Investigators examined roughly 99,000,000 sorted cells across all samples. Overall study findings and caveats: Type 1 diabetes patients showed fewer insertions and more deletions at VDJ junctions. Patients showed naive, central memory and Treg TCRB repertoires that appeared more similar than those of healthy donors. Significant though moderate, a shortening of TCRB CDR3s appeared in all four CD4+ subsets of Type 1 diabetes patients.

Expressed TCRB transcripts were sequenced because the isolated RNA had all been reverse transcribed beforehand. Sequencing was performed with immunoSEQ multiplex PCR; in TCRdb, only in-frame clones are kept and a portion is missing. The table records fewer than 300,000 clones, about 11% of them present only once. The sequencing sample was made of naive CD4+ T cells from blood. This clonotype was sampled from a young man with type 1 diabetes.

For the CDR3, the DNA is TGTGCCAGCAGCTTCGGATCCCGGGTGAACACTGAAGCTTTCTTT. Translated: CASSFGSRVNTEAFF. The V call is TRBV5-4, the J call TRBJ1-1; D is unclear. The CDR3 runs 15 residues. Looked up from germline, CDR1 is SGHNT and CDR2 is YYREEE (reference sequence). V was trimmed by 2 bases and J by 0 bases, leaving 11 bases between them. Complete variable domain (other parts from reference TRBV5-4 and TRBJ1-1): ETGVTQSPTHLIKTRGQQVTLRCSSQSGHNTVSWYQQALGQGPQFIFQYYREEENGRGNFPPRFSGLQFPNYSSELNVNALELDDSALYLCASSFGSRVNTEAFFGQGTRLTVV.